This passage covers 20 T cell receptor beta chains from one sample sequenced in a study of cytomegalovirus exposure and HLA in healthy donors. It was with 60 Vbeta and 13 Jbeta primers that the PCR ran. This table comes from immunoSEQ multiplex PCR, and its TCRdb copy is limited to in-frame clones, with some not included. In the table there are over 150,000 clones, 70% to 90% of which are singletons. The sample comprised PBMCs. The receptors shown here come from a man aged 25 to 40 in good health and CMV-seropositive.

The CDR3 reads CASSISGRNTGELFF. In DNA form, the CDR3 reads TGTGCCAGCAGCATTAGCGGGAGGAACACCGGGGAGCTGTTTTTT. The chain employs TRBV11-2 and TRBJ2-2; 9 bases align to TRBD2. This CDR3 contains 15 residues. V was clipped by 5 bases and J by 1 base; unmatched bases: 2. CDR1 and CDR2 from the germline V gene are SGHAT and FQNNGV.

The V and J genes are TRBV5-6 and TRBJ1-6, with 8 positions matching TRBD1. This CDR3 has 16 residues. In germline, CDR1 is SGHDT, CDR2 YYEEEE. V shed 0 bases, J shed 8 bases, and the junction held 7 bases outside the gene matches. CDR3: CASSLGQGIHDSPLHF. CDR3 bases: TGTGCCAGCAGCTTGGGACAGGGGATACATGATTCACCCCTCCACTTT.

The V and J genes are TRBV4-2 and TRBJ2-3, with D maybe TRBD1 (6 bases). Trimming left V 5 bases short and J 1 base short, with 13 bases between. The V gene's germline CDR1 is LGHNA and CDR2 YNFKEQ. The CDR3 loop spans 15 amino acids. The CDR3, as DNA: TGTGCCAGCAGCGAGGGGGATAGCGGCACAGATACGCAGTATTTT. Protein sequence: CASSEGDSGTDTQYF.

CDR3 in amino acids: CASSGDRARGGYTF. The DNA for the CDR3 is TGTGCCAGCAGCGGGGACAGGGCCAGAGGAGGCTACACCTTC. The chain links TRBV11-3 to TRBJ1-2; 9 nucleotides match TRBD1. The CDR3 spans 14 residues. CDR1 is SGHNT and CDR2 is YENEEA in the germline V gene. Trimming at V came to 5 bases and at J to 8 bases, leaving 9 bases not matched to a gene.

The chain has TRBV19 and TRBJ2-7, with D tentatively TRBD2 (6 bases). The CDR3 has 14 residues. The germline V gene has CDR1 LNHDA and CDR2 SQIVND (reference sequence). V was pared by 3 bases and J by 0 bases, with 9 bases between. Written as DNA, the CDR3 is TGTGCCAGTAGTATTCAAGCGGGCTCCTACGAGCAGTACGTC. It codes for CASSIQAGSYEQYV.

This clone showed up just once. The chain carries TRBV7-9 and TRBJ2-2; D possibly corresponds to TRBD2 (6 bases). The CDR3 runs 15 residues. Germline lookup yields CDR1 SEHNR and CDR2 FQNEAQ (reference sequence). With 4 bases removed from V and 5 bases from J, the gap between germline ends came to 14 bases. The CDR3 sequence is CASSSLGGRTGELFF. The CDR3 nucleotides are TGTGCCAGCAGCTCTTTGGGAGGACGAACCGGGGAGCTGTTTTTT.

The chain carries TRBV19 and TRBJ2-3, with TRBD2 matching over 15 bases. V was pared by 4 bases and J by 2 bases, with 10 bases of the junction left unmatched. The length of the CDR3 is 19 residues. Germline V lookup: CDR1 LNHDA, CDR2 SQIVND (reference sequence). CDR3 amino acids: CASSTGLAGGRGVTDTQYF. CDR3 DNA: TGTGCCAGTAGTACCGGACTAGCGGGAGGGCGAGGCGTCACAGATACGCAGTATTTT.

This clone was recorded only once. The genes are TRBV29-1 and TRBJ2-5; D is unclear. The J call may be faulty, since TRBJ2-7 better matches the DNA end. Germline CDR1 is SQVTM and CDR2 is ANQGSEA. This CDR3 is built from 10 residues. Here the CDR3 reads CSVVYYEQYF. As DNA, the CDR3 is TGCAGCGTTGTTTACTACGAGCAGTACTTC.

The chain carries TRBV6-5 and TRBJ1-2; 7 bases are shared with TRBD1. The trim removed 0 bases at V and 8 bases at J, leaving 6 bases unmatched. The length of the CDR3 is 14 residues. Germline loops: CDR1 MNHEY, CDR2 SVGAGI. CDR3 bases: TGTGCCAGCAGTTACTCTGGACAGGTCGGCGGCTACACCTTC. Translation gives CASSYSGQVGGYTF.

The V gene is TRBV2, the J gene TRBJ1-4; D is unclear. V lost 3 bases and J 9 bases, leaving 14 bases between the germline ends. Per germline, CDR1 SNHLY and CDR2 FYNNEI. The CDR3 consists of 14 residues. The CDR3 DNA sequence: TGTGCCAGCAGTGAGGGAGGTTCTTTACAAAAACTGTTTTTT. This encodes CASSEGGSLQKLFF.

The CDR3 DNA is TGTGCCAGCAGACAGGGGACTAACACCGGGGAGCTGTTTTTT. Amino acids: CASRQGTNTGELFF. The J gene is TRBJ2-2, the V gene TRBV9; a possible D gene is TRBD1 (7 bases). Trimming stripped 5 bases from V and 2 bases from J, with 10 bases between. The CDR3 extends over 14 amino acids. Germline assignment: CDR1 SGDLS and CDR2 YYNGEE.

In DNA, the CDR3 is TGTGCCAGCGAGGGCACAGCGGATAGCAATCAGCCCCAGCATTTT. Its protein product is CASEGTADSNQPQHF. V and J are TRBV6-1 and TRBJ1-5; D is unclear. CDR1 is MNHNS and CDR2 is SASEGT in the germline V gene. The germline V and J ends were trimmed by 8 bases and 0 bases, with 14 bases remaining between them. The CDR3 length is 15 residues.

The V gene is TRBV7-9, the J gene TRBJ2-3, with D possibly TRBD1 on 5 matching bases. The CDR3 is made up of 14 amino acids. The V gene lost 0 bases and the J gene lost 2 bases, with 6 bases spanning the gap. The germline V gene has CDR1 SEHNR and CDR2 FQNEAQ (reference sequence). This chain's CDR3 is CASSLAGPTDTQYF. The CDR3 DNA follows: TGTGCCAGCAGCTTAGCGGGGCCCACAGATACGCAGTATTTT.

CDR3 sequence reads: CASSVLYSSTDTQYF. In nucleotides, the CDR3 is TGTGCCAGCAGCGTACTCTATTCTAGCACAGATACGCAGTATTTT. This chain links TRBV9 with TRBJ2-3; no reliable D call. Trimming removed 1 base from V and 0 bases from J, with 9 bases in between. CDR1 and CDR2 from the germline V gene are SGDLS and YYNGEE. CDR3 length: 15 amino acids. Using reference TRBV9 and TRBJ2-3 for the parts outside the CDR3, the full variable domain is DSGVTQTPKHLITATGQRVTLRCSPRSGDLSVYWYQQSLDQGLQFLIQYYNGEERAKGNILERFSAQQFPDLHSELNLSSLELGDSALYFCASSVLYSSTDTQYFGPGTRLTVL.

The rearrangement uses TRBV30 and TRBJ2-1; D ambiguous. Trimming pared 7 bases from V and 7 bases from J, leaving 8 bases between. CDR3 length equals 10 residues. Germline values: CDR1 GTSNPN, CDR2 SVGIG (reference sequence). The CDR3 region is CALTRNEQFF. CDR3 coding DNA: TGTGCCTTAACACGAAATGAGCAGTTCTTC.

This clone was observed a single time. This chain connects TRBV7-3 to TRBJ2-2, with 10 bases that match TRBD2. Trimming at V came to 5 bases and at J to 3 bases, leaving 6 bases not matched to a gene. Looked up from germline, CDR1 is SGHTA and CDR2 is FQGTGA. CDR3 length equals 16 residues. The chain's CDR3 is CASSASGRVDTGELFF. The CDR3, as DNA: TGTGCCAGCAGCGCCAGCGGGAGGGTAGACACCGGGGAGCTGTTTTTT.

The sample holds one count of this clone. The chain links TRBV2 to TRBJ2-5; no reliable D call. Per the germline V gene, CDR1 is SNHLY and CDR2 is FYNNEI. V dropped 7 bases and J dropped 5 bases, with 17 bases sitting between them. The CDR3 is 14 amino acids. The CDR3 is CASTRQFPGETQYF. CDR3 coding DNA: TGTGCCAGCACCCGACAATTCCCTGGTGAGACCCAGTACTTC.

The CDR3 DNA follows: TGTGCCAGCAGCACAGGGATTGATGAGCAGTTCTTC. It is translated as CASSTGIDEQFF. The chain couples TRBV7-2 to TRBJ2-1; D possibly corresponds to TRBD1 (6 bases). CDR1 is SGHTA and CDR2 is FQGNSA in the germline V gene. The CDR3 has 12 residues. V gave up 5 bases and J gave up 8 bases, with 10 bases separating them.

The V gene is TRBV15, the J gene TRBJ2-1; 7 bases map to TRBD1. Looked up from germline, CDR1 is LNHNV and CDR2 is YYDKDF (reference sequence). The CDR3 consists of 13 residues. V gave up 1 base and J gave up 8 bases; unmatched junction bases: 2. The CDR3 loop is CATSRGQGHEQFF. The CDR3 DNA sequence: TGTGCCACCAGCAGAGGACAGGGCCATGAGCAGTTCTTC.

J is TRBJ2-5 and V is TRBV7-8; 7 bases align to TRBD1. The CDR3 has 14 amino acids. CDR1 SGHVS and CDR2 FQNEAQ come from the germline V gene. Trimming cost V 4 bases and J 4 bases; bases outside gene matches: 6. DNA of the CDR3: TGTGCCAGCAGCTCCCGGGACAGCCGAGAGACCCAGTACTTC. Amino acid sequence: CASSSRDSRETQYF.